This is a list of T cell receptor beta chains from one sample in a study of blood T cell repertoires in COVID-19. The method was immunoSEQ multiplex PCR; TCRdb's version includes in-frame clones alone and lacks a portion of them. The sample yields some 270,000 clones, 89% seen once. Sequences were obtained from PBMCs or T cells enriched from blood (not recorded which). The source of these receptors is a woman aged 40 to 55 who had recovered from COVID-19. CDR3s include the opening cysteine and the closing phenylalanine or tryptophan. Each record gives: D gene, clone size, J gene, V gene, CDR3 DNA, CDR3 protein. D genes are given only for firm matches. Clone size is not always given. Where it is, it says once, few, many or a class for expanded clones.

TRBD1	-	TRBJ1-4	TRBV9	TGTGCCAGCAGCGTAGGACAGGGGAATGAAAAACTGTTTTTT	CASSVGQGNEKLFF
-	-	TRBJ2-1	TRBV5-1	TGCGCCAGCAGCCCAAAAGGGGGAACACTAGGGCCCTACAATGAGCAGTTCTTC	CASSPKGGTLGPYNEQFF
TRBD1	-	TRBJ1-2	TRBV19	TGTGCCAGTAGTATAGGGACAGGGGGCCATGGCTACACCTTC	CASSIGTGGHGYTF
TRBD2	-	TRBJ2-1	TRBV9	TGTGCCAGCAGCGTAGCTTCAAGTGGGCTAGCGGGAGATGAGCAGTTCTTC	CASSVASSGLAGDEQFF
TRBD2	-	TRBJ2-5	TRBV11-1	TGTGCCAGCAGCTTAGGGGGGGGTGGAGAGACCCAGTACTTC	CASSLGGGGETQYF
TRBD1	-	TRBJ2-7	TRBV6-5	TGTGCCAGCAGCCGGACCGGGACAGGGTCCTACGAGCAGTACTTC	CASSRTGTGSYEQYF
-	-	TRBJ1-2	TRBV30	TGTGCCTGGAGTGTAACAGAAAACTATGGCTACACCTTC	CAWSVTENYGYTF
-	-	TRBJ1-2	TRBV4-1	TGCGCCAGCAGCCAAACAGGATTAGATGGCTACACCTTC	CASSQTGLDGYTF
-	-	TRBJ2-5	TRBV5-4	TGTGCCAGCAGCCAACGAGGGGGCCAAGAGACCCAGTACTTC	CASSQRGGQETQYF
-	-	TRBJ1-1	TRBV30	TGTGCCTGGGGGGGACTCATGAACACTGAAGCTTTCTTT	CAWGGLMNTEAFF
-	-	TRBJ2-7	TRBV7-2	TGTGCCAGCAGCTTGGACAGCAAAAAACCCTACGAGCAGTACTTC	CASSLDSKKPYEQYF
TRBD1	-	TRBJ1-4	TRBV28	TGTGCCAGCGGTATCTCCGGGACAGGGGAAGAAAAACTGTTTTTT	CASGISGTGEEKLFF
TRBD2	-	TRBJ2-7	TRBV18	TGTGCCAGCTCCGTCGAGCAGCCGGGACTAGCGGGAAATGGAGAGCAGTACTTC	CASSVEQPGLAGNGEQYF
-	-	TRBJ1-5	TRBV18	TGTGCCAGCTCACAGGGAGGCAATAGCAATCAGCCCCAGCATTTT	CASSQGGNSNQPQHF
TRBD1	-	TRBJ1-2	TRBV18	TGTGCCAGCTCAACGGGACAGGGGTTGGACTATGGCTACACCTTC	CASSTGQGLDYGYTF
TRBD1	-	TRBJ1-1	TRBV7-3	TGTGCCAGCAGCTTAATACAGGGGAGCACTGAAGCTTTCTTT	CASSLIQGSTEAFF
-	-	TRBJ2-7	TRBV7-2	TGTGCCAGCAGCCAGGCAGGGCAGGGTGGGGCCTACGAGCAGTACTTC	CASSQAGQGGAYEQYF
-	-	TRBJ1-1	TRBV27	TGTGCCAGCTCCCCTCACGGCACAGCCCAAGGAGCTTTCTTT	CASSPHGTAQGAFF
-	-	TRBJ1-6	TRBV2	TGTGCCAGCAGGGAACCGGGAGGTTCTTCACCCCTCCACTTT	CASREPGGSSPLHF
-	-	TRBJ1-2	TRBV5-6	TGTGCCAGCAGCTTGGGGATCAGGGTCTACTATGGCTACACCTTC	CASSLGIRVYYGYTF
TRBD1	once	TRBJ2-7	TRBV5-1	TGCGCCAGCAGCGCGCAAGGGACAGGGGGCGTTCCTTGGGTCGAGCAGTACTTC	CASSAQGTGGVPWVEQYF
-	-	TRBJ1-4	TRBV19	TGTGCCAGTAGTATTAAGTTTCGGTTCTTTAATGAAAAACTGTTTTTT	CASSIKFRFFNEKLFF
TRBD1	-	TRBJ1-2	TRBV2	TGTGCCACCTCGGACAGGGGGAACTATGGCTACACCTTC	CATSDRGNYGYTF
TRBD2	-	TRBJ2-1	TRBV7-6	TGTGCCAGCAGCTCACGACTAGCGGGGGGGCTTCATGAGCAGTTCTTC	CASSSRLAGGLHEQFF
TRBD1	-	TRBJ2-3	TRBV7-3	TGTGCCAGCAGCTTTGGTGCAGGGGGTGGAACAGATACGCAGTATTTT	CASSFGAGGGTDTQYF
-	-	TRBJ1-1	TRBV29-1	TGCAGCGCCCAGAGAATGGACAGCGAAGCTTTCTTT	CSAQRMDSEAFF
TRBD1	-	TRBJ1-1	TRBV7-3	TGTGCCAGCAGCTCACAGGGGAAGGATGAAGCTTTCTTT	CASSSQGKDEAFF
-	-	TRBJ1-1	TRBV6-4	TGTGCCAGCAGTGAGAGGTGGGCTTTCTTT	CASSERWAFF
TRBD1	-	TRBJ1-3	TRBV18	TGTGCCAGCTCCCCGGGACAGCAAGAAAGCACCATATATTTT	CASSPGQQESTIYF
-	-	TRBJ2-3	TRBV14	TGTGCCAGCAGCCCGTTTCGAGGGGACAACACAGATACGCAGTATTTT	CASSPFRGDNTDTQYF
-	-	TRBJ1-2	TRBV7-2	TGTGCCAGCAGGGACAATAACTATGGCTACACCTTC	CASRDNNYGYTF
-	-	TRBJ1-2	TRBV11-2	TGTGCCAGCAGCTTAGTATCAGGGGACGGCTACACCTTC	CASSLVSGDGYTF
TRBD2	-	TRBJ2-7	TRBV14	TGTGCCAGCCCATCCGGGACTAGCCTCTACGAGCAGTACTTC	CASPSGTSLYEQYF
TRBD1	-	TRBJ1-5	TRBV4-2	TGTGCCAGCAGCCAACCGGGACAGGGGGATCAGCCCCAGCATTTT	CASSQPGQGDQPQHF
-	-	TRBJ2-7	TRBV4-2	TGTGCCAGCAGCCAAGAGGCAGGCGTCTCCACCTACGAGCAGTACTTC	CASSQEAGVSTYEQYF
-	-	TRBJ2-3	TRBV30	TGTGCCTGGAGCGTTAGCGAGGGTGGTACGCAGTATTTT	CAWSVSEGGTQYF
TRBD1	-	TRBJ1-2	TRBV9	TGTGCCAGCAGCGTCTTAGTTCAGGGGGAGGATGGCTACACCTTC	CASSVLVQGEDGYTF
-	-	TRBJ1-3	TRBV9	TGTGCCAGCAGCGTAGAGGTGGGAGGGAAGGGAAACACCATATATTTT	CASSVEVGGKGNTIYF
TRBD2	-	TRBJ2-2	TRBV5-4	TGTGCCAGCAGCGGTGGACTAGTCGAGACCGGGGAGCTGTTTTTT	CASSGGLVETGELFF
-	few	TRBJ1-1	TRBV3-1/TRBV3-2	TGTGCCAGCAGCCAAGGAATGAGATTAAACACTGAAGCTTTCTTT	CASSQGMRLNTEAFF
-	few	TRBJ1-1	TRBV25-1	TGTGCCAGCAGTGAAAATGGGGGCCTGGAAGCTTTCTTT	CASSENGGLEAFF
TRBD1	-	TRBJ2-7	TRBV18	TGTGCCAGCTCAACCCGAACGACAGGGGGTTACGAGCAGTACTTC	CASSTRTTGGYEQYF
-	-	TRBJ2-2	TRBV18	TGTGCCAGCTCACCATTGAAACTCGGGGAGCTGTTTTTT	CASSPLKLGELFF
TRBD2	-	TRBJ2-5	TRBV7-9	TGTGCCAGCAGCTATAGCGGGGGGGCTGAGACCCAGTACTTC	CASSYSGGAETQYF
TRBD2	-	TRBJ2-1	TRBV3-1/TRBV3-2	TGTGCCAGCAGCCAAGGCACTAGCGGGAGAAACAATGAGCAGTTCTTC	CASSQGTSGRNNEQFF
TRBD1	-	TRBJ2-2	TRBV4-2	TGTGCCAGCAGCCAAGTGAACAGGGGGTCGAGCACCGGGGAGCTGTTTTTT	CASSQVNRGSSTGELFF
TRBD1	-	TRBJ1-2	TRBV5-1	TGCGCCAGCAGCCTCTCCTCCTCCGGGACAGGGGGCGATGGCTACACCTTC	CASSLSSSGTGGDGYTF
-	once	TRBJ2-7	TRBV6-5	TGTGCCAGCAGTTGGGGCGCTAGCTCCTACGAGCAGTACTTC	CASSWGASSYEQYF
-	-	TRBJ1-2	TRBV7-2	TGTGCCAGCAAGGACTGGACTGGGGGGGAGTATGGCTACACCTTC	CASKDWTGGEYGYTF
TRBD2	-	TRBJ2-7	TRBV5-1	TGCGCCAGCAGCCCTCTAGCGGGGGGTGGCTACGAGCAGTACTTC	CASSPLAGGGYEQYF
-	-	TRBJ1-1	TRBV7-9	TGTGCCAGCAGCCCAGCGGGTTACTCTAACACTGAAGCTTTCTTT	CASSPAGYSNTEAFF
-	-	TRBJ1-2	TRBV27	TGTGCCAGCAGTCTAGGCAGGGGCCTCTATGGCTACACCTTC	CASSLGRGLYGYTF
TRBD2	-	TRBJ2-1	TRBV29-1	TGCAGCGTAGAGGGACTAGCGGGAAGGTCCTACAATGAGCAGTTCTTC	CSVEGLAGRSYNEQFF